This TCR beta chain comes out of a study of T cells in women clearing cervical HPV infection. Background on the study: Controls gave blood once infection was undetectable; cases at lesion identification. Study-level findings and limits: T-cell numbers per sample were unknown and may explain richness differences.

There are 14 residues in the CDR3. Trimming took off 4 bases at V and 4 bases at J, with 12 bases between the two ends. Germline assignment: CDR1 MDHEN and CDR2 SYDVKM. On this clone itself: The antigen remains undetermined. The sequenced fragment ends 3 residues before the CDR3 boundary, so the rest is inferred from the germline J gene.

The repertoire was sequenced with immunoSEQ multiplex PCR; TCRdb's copy has only in-frame clones and lacks some. The table lists around 22,000 clones. The chain is built from TRBV28 and TRBJ2-3; D is unresolved. The sequencing sample was made of blood buffy coat. The source is a woman aged 18 to 75 with a cervical HPV16 infection that either progressed to CIN3+ or cleared (not recorded which). This chain's CDR3 is CASSSASRPDTQYF. CDR3 DNA, as far as it was read: TGTGCCAGCAGTTCGGCCTCCAGGCCAGATACG.